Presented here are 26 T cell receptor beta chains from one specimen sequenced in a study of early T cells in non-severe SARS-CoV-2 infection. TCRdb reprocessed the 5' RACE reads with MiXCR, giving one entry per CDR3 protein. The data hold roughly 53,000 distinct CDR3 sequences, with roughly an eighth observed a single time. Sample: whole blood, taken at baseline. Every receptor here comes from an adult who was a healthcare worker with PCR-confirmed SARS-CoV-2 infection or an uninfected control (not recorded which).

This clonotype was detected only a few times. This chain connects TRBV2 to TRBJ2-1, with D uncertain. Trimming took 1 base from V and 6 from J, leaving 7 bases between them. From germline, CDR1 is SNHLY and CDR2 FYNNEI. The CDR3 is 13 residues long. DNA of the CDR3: TGTGCCAGCAGTGAAGACTGGCGCAATGAGCAGTTCTTC. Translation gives CASSEDWRNEQFF.

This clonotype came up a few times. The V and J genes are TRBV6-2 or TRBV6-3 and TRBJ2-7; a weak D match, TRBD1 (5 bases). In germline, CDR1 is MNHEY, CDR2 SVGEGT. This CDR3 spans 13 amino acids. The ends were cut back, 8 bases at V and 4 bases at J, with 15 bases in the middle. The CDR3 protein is CASDRGGAYEQYF. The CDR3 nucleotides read TGTGCCAGCGATAGGGGTGGAGCGTACGAGCAGTACTTC.

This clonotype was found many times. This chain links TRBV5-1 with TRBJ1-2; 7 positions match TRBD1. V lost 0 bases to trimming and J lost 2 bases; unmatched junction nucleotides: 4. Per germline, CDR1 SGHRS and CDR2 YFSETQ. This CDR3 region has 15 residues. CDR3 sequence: CASSLDQGQNYGYTF. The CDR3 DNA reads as TGCGCCAGCAGCTTGGATCAGGGACAGAACTATGGCTACACCTTC.

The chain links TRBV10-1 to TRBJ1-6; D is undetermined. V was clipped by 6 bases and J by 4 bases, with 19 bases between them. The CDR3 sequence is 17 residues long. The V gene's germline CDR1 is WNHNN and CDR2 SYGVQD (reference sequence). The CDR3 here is CASSRVTESPYNSPLHF. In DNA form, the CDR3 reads TGCGCCAGCAGCCGAGTCACGGAGTCACCTTATAATTCACCCCTCCACTTT.

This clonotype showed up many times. The CDR3 region has the DNA TGCAGTGCTAGAGGTGGCGGGAGGGACGAGCAGTACTTC. It codes for CSARGGGRDEQYF. V usage is TRBV20-1 and J usage is TRBJ2-7; 9 nucleotides match TRBD2. This CDR3 comprises 13 residues. Germline V gene sequence: CDR1 DFQATT, CDR2 SNEGSKA (reference sequence). V gave up 1 base and J gave up 5 bases; unmatched junction bases: 3.

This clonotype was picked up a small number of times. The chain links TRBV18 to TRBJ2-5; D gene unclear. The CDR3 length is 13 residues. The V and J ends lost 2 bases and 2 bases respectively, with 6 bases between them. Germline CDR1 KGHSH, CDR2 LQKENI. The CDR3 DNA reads TGTGCCAGCTCACCATCGGAGCAAGAGACCCAGTACTTC. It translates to CASSPSEQETQYF.

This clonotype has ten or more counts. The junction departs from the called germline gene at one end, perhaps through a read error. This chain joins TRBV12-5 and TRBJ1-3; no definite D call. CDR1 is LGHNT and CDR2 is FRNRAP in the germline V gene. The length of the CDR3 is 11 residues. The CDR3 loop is CASGFDYLGDF. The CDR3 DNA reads TGTGCTAGTGGTTTTGACTACTTGGGAGATTTT.

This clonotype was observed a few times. The DNA of the CDR3 is TGTGCCAGTCGGACAGGGCCATCCCACGAGCAGTACTTC. Translated: CASRTGPSHEQYF. J is TRBJ2-7 and V is TRBV28; 8 nucleotides match TRBD1. The CDR3 sequence is 13 residues long. V was pared by 9 bases and J by 5 bases, with 9 bases of the junction left unmatched. The germline V gene encodes CDR1 MDHEN and CDR2 SYDVKM.

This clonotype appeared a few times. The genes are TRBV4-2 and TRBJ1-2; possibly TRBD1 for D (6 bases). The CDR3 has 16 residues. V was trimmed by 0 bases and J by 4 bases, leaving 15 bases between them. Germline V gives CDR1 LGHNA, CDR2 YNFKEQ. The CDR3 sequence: CASSQDWGQSSYGYTF. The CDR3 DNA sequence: TGTGCCAGCAGCCAAGACTGGGGGCAGTCTTCCTATGGCTACACCTTC.

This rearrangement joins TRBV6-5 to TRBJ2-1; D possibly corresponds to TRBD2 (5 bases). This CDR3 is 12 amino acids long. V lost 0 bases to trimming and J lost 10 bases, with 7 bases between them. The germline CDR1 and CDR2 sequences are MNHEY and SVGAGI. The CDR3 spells CASSYSLGEQFF. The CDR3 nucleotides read TGTGCCAGCAGTTACTCACTAGGGGAGCAGTTCTTC.

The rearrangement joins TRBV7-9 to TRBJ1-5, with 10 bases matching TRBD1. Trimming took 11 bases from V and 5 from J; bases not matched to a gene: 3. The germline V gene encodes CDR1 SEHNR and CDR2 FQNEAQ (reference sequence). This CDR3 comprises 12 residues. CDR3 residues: CASGTGDQPQHF. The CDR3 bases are TGTGCCTCCGGGACAGGGGATCAGCCCCAGCATTTT.

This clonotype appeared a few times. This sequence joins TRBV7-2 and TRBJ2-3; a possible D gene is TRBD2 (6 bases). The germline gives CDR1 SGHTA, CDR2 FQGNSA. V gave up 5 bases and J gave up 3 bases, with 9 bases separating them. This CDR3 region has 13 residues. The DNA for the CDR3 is TGTGCCAGCAGCCGGGACTTTACAGATACGCAGTATTTT. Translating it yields CASSRDFTDTQYF.

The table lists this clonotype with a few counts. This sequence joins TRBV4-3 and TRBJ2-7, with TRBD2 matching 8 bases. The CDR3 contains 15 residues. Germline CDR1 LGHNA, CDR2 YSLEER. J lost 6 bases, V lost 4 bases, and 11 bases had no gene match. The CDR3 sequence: CASSPDDGRAREQYF. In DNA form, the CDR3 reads TGCGCCAGCAGCCCCGACGACGGGAGGGCCCGCGAGCAGTACTTC.

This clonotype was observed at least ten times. The CDR3 loop reads CASSLPPWTSGRAVTDTQYF. The CDR3, as DNA: TGTGCCAGCAGTTTACCCCCTTGGACTAGCGGGAGGGCCGTGACAGATACGCAGTATTTT. The rearrangement links TRBV28 to TRBJ2-3; 15 bases match TRBD2. Germline values: CDR1 MDHEN, CDR2 SYDVKM. Trimming removed 2 bases from V and 3 bases from J; junction bases left unmatched: 12. The CDR3 sequence is 20 residues long.

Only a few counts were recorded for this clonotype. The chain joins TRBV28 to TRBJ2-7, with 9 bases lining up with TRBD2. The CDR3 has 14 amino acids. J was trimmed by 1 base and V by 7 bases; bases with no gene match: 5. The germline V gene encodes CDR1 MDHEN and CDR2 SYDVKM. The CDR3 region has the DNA TGTGCCAGCACCTCTAGCGGGGCTTCCTACGAGCAGTACTTC. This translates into CASTSSGASYEQYF.

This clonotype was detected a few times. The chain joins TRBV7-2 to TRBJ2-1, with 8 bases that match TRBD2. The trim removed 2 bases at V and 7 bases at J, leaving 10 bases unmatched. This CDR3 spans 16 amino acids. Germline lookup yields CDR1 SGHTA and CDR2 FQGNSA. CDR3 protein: CASSLWAGGLFNEQFF. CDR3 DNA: TGTGCCAGCAGCTTATGGGCGGGGGGACTGTTTAATGAGCAGTTCTTC.

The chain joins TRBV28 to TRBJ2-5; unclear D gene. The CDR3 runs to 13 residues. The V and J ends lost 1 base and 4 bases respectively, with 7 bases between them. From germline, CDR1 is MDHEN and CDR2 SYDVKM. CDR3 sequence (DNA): TGTGCCAGCAGTTTATCAGAGGCAGAGACCCAGTACTTC. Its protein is CASSLSEAETQYF.

CDR3 region: CASSQDPRGNYGYTF. Written as DNA, the CDR3 is TGTGCCAGCAGCCAAGATCCGAGGGGGAACTATGGCTACACCTTC. J is TRBJ1-2 and V is TRBV14; D perhaps matches TRBD1 (6 bases). This CDR3 region has 15 residues. Trimming shortened V by 0 bases and J by 2 bases, and 10 bases separated the two germline ends. Germline assignment: CDR1 SGHDN and CDR2 FVKESK.

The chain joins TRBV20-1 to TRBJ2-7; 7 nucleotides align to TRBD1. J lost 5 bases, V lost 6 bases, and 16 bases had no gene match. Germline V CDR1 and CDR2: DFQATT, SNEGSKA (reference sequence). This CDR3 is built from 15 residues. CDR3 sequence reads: CSAESGNRGIDEQYF. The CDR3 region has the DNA TGCAGTGCCGAATCCGGAAACAGGGGTATCGACGAGCAGTACTTC.

CDR3 nucleotides: TGTGCCAGCAGTTTTGGAACAGGCTTCCCCTACGAGCAGTACTTC. Translated: CASSFGTGFPYEQYF. The rearrangement joins TRBV28 to TRBJ2-7; D is perhaps TRBD1 (5 bases). With 3 bases removed from V and 2 bases from J, the gap between germline ends came to 14 bases. The CDR3 runs 15 residues. From germline, CDR1 is MDHEN and CDR2 SYDVKM.

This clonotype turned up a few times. The CDR3 region is CASSEGPSSYEQYF. In nucleotides, the CDR3 is TGTGCCAGCAGTGAGGGGCCCTCCTCCTACGAGCAGTACTTC. The J gene is TRBJ2-7, the V gene TRBV6-1; D is perhaps TRBD1 (5 bases). Germline V CDR1 and CDR2: MNHNS, SASEGT. The V gene lost 3 bases and the J gene lost 0 bases, with 9 bases spanning the gap. The CDR3 has 14 amino acids.

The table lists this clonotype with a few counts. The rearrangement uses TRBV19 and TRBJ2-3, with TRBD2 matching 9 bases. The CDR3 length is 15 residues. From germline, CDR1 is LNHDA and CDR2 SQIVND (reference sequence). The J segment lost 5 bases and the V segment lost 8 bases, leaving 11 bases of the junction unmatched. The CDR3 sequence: CASEGREGQVDTQYF. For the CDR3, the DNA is TGTGCCAGTGAGGGGCGGGAGGGCCAGGTAGATACGCAGTATTTT.

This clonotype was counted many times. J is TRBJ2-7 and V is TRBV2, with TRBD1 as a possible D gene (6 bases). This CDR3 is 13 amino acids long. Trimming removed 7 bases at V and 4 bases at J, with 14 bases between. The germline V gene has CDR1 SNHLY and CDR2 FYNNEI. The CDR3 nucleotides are TGTGCCAGCAAAGGGGGTGTTCTATACGAGCAGTACTTC. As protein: CASKGGVLYEQYF. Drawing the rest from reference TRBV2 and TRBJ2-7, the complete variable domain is EPEVTQTPSHQVTQMGQEVILRCVPISNHLYFYWYRQILGQKVEFLVSFYNNEISEKSEIFDDQFSVERPDGSNFTLKIRSTKLEDSAMYFCASKGGVLYEQYFGPGTRLTVT.

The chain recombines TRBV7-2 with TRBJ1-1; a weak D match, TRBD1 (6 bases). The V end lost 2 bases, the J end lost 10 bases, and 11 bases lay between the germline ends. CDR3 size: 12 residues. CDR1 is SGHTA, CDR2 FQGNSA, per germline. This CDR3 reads CASSLPGGSAFF. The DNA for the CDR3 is TGTGCCAGCAGCTTACCGGGGGGCTCAGCTTTCTTT.

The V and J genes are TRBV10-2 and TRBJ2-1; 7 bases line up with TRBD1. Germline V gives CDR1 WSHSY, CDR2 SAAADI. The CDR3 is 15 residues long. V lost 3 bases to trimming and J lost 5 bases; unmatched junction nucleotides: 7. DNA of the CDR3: TGCGCCAGCAGTGAACGGGTAGGGGGCAACAATGAGCAGTTCTTC. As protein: CASSERVGGNNEQFF.

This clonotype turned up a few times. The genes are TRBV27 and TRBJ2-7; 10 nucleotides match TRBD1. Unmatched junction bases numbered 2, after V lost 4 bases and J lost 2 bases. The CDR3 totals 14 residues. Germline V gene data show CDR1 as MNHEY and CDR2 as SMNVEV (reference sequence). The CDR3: CASSSGQGAYEQYF. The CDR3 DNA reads TGTGCCAGCAGTTCCGGACAGGGGGCCTACGAGCAGTACTTC.